This TCR beta chain was recovered during a study of OX40 agonist ivuxolimab in advanced cancers. Data came from immunoSEQ multiplex PCR; TCRdb stores just in-frame clones and leaves some out. This table holds tens of thousands of clones, 80% found once. V lost 3 bases and J lost 2, with 9 bases in between. CDR1 and CDR2 from the germline V gene are MNHEY and SMNVEV (reference sequence). The CDR3 extends over 14 amino acids. The sample in question was CD4+ or CD8+ T cells sorted from blood, obtained in a trial of the OX40 agonist ivuxolimab. The clonotype originates from an adult with an advanced solid tumor such as melanoma, head and neck, liver or kidney cancer. The chain combines TRBV27 with TRBJ2-3; D is undetermined. For the CDR3, the DNA is TGTGCCAGCAGTTTCTCCCGCAACACAGATACGCAGTATTTT. Amino acid sequence: CASSFSRNTDTQYF.